The next 16 T cell receptor beta chains were all read from a single sample in a study of cytomegalovirus exposure and HLA in healthy donors. The PCR ran on 60 Vbeta and 13 Jbeta primers. TCRdb's copy holds only in-frame clones and misses some; the assay was immunoSEQ multiplex PCR. The data contain about 120,000 clones, approximately 74% of them singletons. Input material: PBMCs. These TCRs come from a woman aged 50 to 60 in good health and CMV-seropositive.

The chain combines TRBV9 with TRBJ1-2, with D possibly TRBD1 on 6 matching bases. V gave up 0 bases and J gave up 4 bases, with 7 bases separating them. CDR3 length: 13 amino acids. Germline values: CDR1 SGDLS, CDR2 YYNGEE. CDR3 region: CASSVVGGYGYTF. In DNA, the CDR3 is TGTGCCAGCAGCGTAGTAGGGGGCTATGGCTACACCTTC.

This clone was seen only a few times. This rearrangement joins TRBV7-2 to TRBJ1-2, with 7 bases fitting TRBD1. J was trimmed by 8 bases and V by 5 bases; bases with no gene match: 14. Germline-derived CDR1 and CDR2 are SGHTA and FQGNSA. This CDR3 contains 15 residues. The DNA for the CDR3 is TGTGCCAGCAGCATAAAACAGGGGAATGATCGGGGCTACACCTTC. It translates to CASSIKQGNDRGYTF. The full variable domain, with the rest looked up from reference TRBV7-2 and TRBJ1-2, is GAGVSQSPSNKVTEKGKDVELRCDPISGHTALYWYRQSLGQGLEFLIYFQGNSAPDKSGLPSDRFSAERTGGSVSTLTIQRTQQEDSAVYLCASSIKQGNDRGYTFGSGTRLTVV.

This rearrangement joins TRBV5-1 to TRBJ1-4, with 10 bases lining up with TRBD1. Looked up from germline, CDR1 is SGHRS and CDR2 is YFSETQ. This CDR3 contains 18 residues. V was pared by 4 bases and J by 0 bases, with 9 bases of the junction left unmatched. The CDR3 here is CASSTGQGGTPTNEKLFF. The CDR3 DNA sequence: TGCGCCAGCAGCACCGGACAGGGGGGAACACCAACTAATGAAAAACTGTTTTTT.

The V gene is TRBV7-7, the J gene TRBJ2-5; 10 bases fit TRBD1. The V segment lost 4 bases and the J segment 5 bases; nucleotides outside the gene matches: 7. In germline, CDR1 is SSHAT, CDR2 FNYEAQ (reference sequence). The CDR3 runs to 15 residues. CDR3 sequence: CASSSRQGAQETQYF. Written as DNA, the CDR3 is TGTGCCAGCAGCTCGCGACAGGGGGCTCAGGAGACCCAGTACTTC.

The genes are TRBV29-1 and TRBJ2-1; maybe TRBD1 (6 bases). Trimming took off 7 bases at V and 7 bases at J, with 14 bases between the two ends. The CDR3 length is 12 residues. Germline V gives CDR1 SQVTM, CDR2 ANQGSEA. CDR3 coding DNA: TGCAGCGCCTACTTACAGGGAAATGAGCAGTTCTTC. This gives the protein CSAYLQGNEQFF.

This chain joins TRBV28 and TRBJ2-7, with 7 positions matching TRBD1. The ends lost 7 bases at V and 5 bases at J; junction bases unmatched: 8. Germline V CDR1 and CDR2: MDHEN, SYDVKM. The CDR3 covers 13 residues. In DNA, the CDR3 is TGTGCCAGCATATCGAACAGGGGCCACGAGCAGTACTTC. Translated: CASISNRGHEQYF.

The genes are TRBV5-1 and TRBJ1-1; TRBD1 matches 8 bases. There are 14 residues in the CDR3. Per the germline V gene, CDR1 is SGHRS and CDR2 is YFSETQ. The V gene end was trimmed by 2 bases and the J gene end by 4 bases; junction bases not matched to a gene: 4. In DNA form, the CDR3 reads TGCGCCAGCAGCTTTACAACAGGGGGCACTGAAGCTTTCTTT. It is translated as CASSFTTGGTEAFF.

V and J are TRBV10-3 and TRBJ2-7; TRBD1 agrees at 7 bases. V lost 6 bases to trimming and J lost 3 bases; unmatched junction nucleotides: 5. The CDR3 runs to 13 residues. Germline CDR1 reads ENHRY; CDR2 reads SYGVKD. This CDR3 reads CAISPGQFYEQYF. CDR3 coding DNA: TGTGCCATCAGCCCGGGACAGTTCTACGAGCAGTACTTC.

This clone has only a few counts. This rearrangement joins TRBV7-8 to TRBJ2-2; TRBD2 might be the D (7 bases). The CDR3 totals 16 residues. V was clipped by 1 base and J by 4 bases, with 13 bases between them. Germline CDR1 reads SGHVS; CDR2 reads FQNEAQ. CDR3 sequence: CASSLGGRGATGELFF. The CDR3 coding sequence is TGTGCCAGCAGCTTAGGGGGCCGGGGGGCCACCGGGGAGCTGTTTTTT.

For the CDR3, the DNA is TGCGCCAGCAGCCAAAACCCCATCATGGGGGGTCAAGAGACCCAGTACTTC. This encodes CASSQNPIMGGQETQYF. The gene calls are TRBV4-3 and TRBJ2-5; possibly TRBD2 for D (6 bases). Trimming pared 2 bases from V and 2 bases from J, leaving 18 bases between. Looked up from germline, CDR1 is LGHNA and CDR2 is YSLEER. This CDR3 has 17 residues.

This clone was seen a handful of times. The chain is built from TRBV27 and TRBJ2-7, with D tentatively TRBD2 (6 bases). The CDR3 consists of 16 residues. The V gene lost 0 bases and the J gene lost 1 base, with 13 bases spanning the gap. Per the germline V gene, CDR1 is MNHEY and CDR2 is SMNVEV (reference sequence). In DNA, the CDR3 is TGTGCCAGCAGTTTATCGCGCTCTAGCGCATCCTACGAGCAGTACTTC. As protein: CASSLSRSSASYEQYF.

The chain uses TRBV7-3 and TRBJ2-7; TRBD2 aligns across 8 bases. The CDR3 loop spans 14 amino acids. CDR1 and CDR2 from the germline V gene are SGHTA and FQGTGA. The trim removed 3 bases at V and 0 bases at J, leaving 1 base unmatched. The CDR3 DNA is TGTGCCAGCAGCTTTAGCGGGAACTCCTACGAGCAGTACTTC. This gives the protein CASSFSGNSYEQYF.

J is TRBJ2-5 and V is TRBV7-2; 8 positions match TRBD2. Judging by the DNA end, TRBJ2-7 fits better; the J call may be wrong. From germline, CDR1 is SGHTA and CDR2 FQGNSA. The CDR3 runs to 15 residues. The CDR3 sequence: CASSDNSGTYYEQYF. CDR3 coding DNA: TGTGCCAGCAGCGATAATAGCGGGACCTACTACGAGCAGTACTTC.

The chain links TRBV19 to TRBJ1-2; 9 nucleotides agree with TRBD1. Germline CDR1 LNHDA, CDR2 SQIVND (reference sequence). This CDR3 spans 15 amino acids. V shed 7 bases, J shed 1 base, and the junction held 7 bases outside the gene matches. The CDR3 loop is CASNLGQGINYGYTF. CDR3 bases: TGTGCCAGTAACTTGGGACAGGGCATTAACTATGGCTACACCTTC.

The rearrangement uses TRBV5-1 and TRBJ1-1, with D possibly TRBD1 on 6 matching bases. Germline lookup yields CDR1 SGHRS and CDR2 YFSETQ. This CDR3 is built from 15 residues. The germline V and J ends were trimmed by 4 bases and 2 bases, with 15 bases remaining between them. The CDR3 region has the DNA TGCGCCAGCAGCCCCCGGGACACAACTAACACTGAAGCTTTCTTT. Translating it yields CASSPRDTTNTEAFF.

The chain recombines TRBV18 with TRBJ2-5, with TRBD1 identical over 8 bases. This CDR3 has 14 residues. The germline V gene encodes CDR1 KGHSH and CDR2 LQKENI. With V trimmed by 6 bases and J by 0 bases, 3 bases remained unmatched. The CDR3 DNA follows: TGTGCCAGCTCGCTGGACAGGGACCAAGAGACCCAGTACTTC. This translates into CASSLDRDQETQYF.